This T cell receptor beta chain comes out of a study of cytomegalovirus exposure and HLA in healthy donors. As for the donors, each was a healthy bone marrow donor. Notes on this clone: Its antigen is still unknown.

The CDR3 has 18 residues. J lost 2 bases, V lost 3 bases, and 5 bases had no gene match. Per the germline V gene, CDR1 is MGHDK and CDR2 is SYGVNS. PCR used 60 Vbeta primers and 13 Jbeta primers. The table came from immunoSEQ multiplex PCR; TCRdb's copy has only in-frame clones and leaves some out. The table lists over 100,000 clones, roughly 66% of them singletons. Overall study findings and caveats: Several top significant clusters appeared, in a later analysis, to be linked to common viral pathogens. In a later analysis, at a false discovery rate of 0.05, 16,951 TCR beta sequences matched HLA alleles. CMV serostatus was the sole immune exposure data available.

What was sequenced was PBMCs. This receptor was identified in a young woman in good health and CMV-seronegative. The chain carries TRBV25-1 and TRBJ2-3; 16 positions match TRBD2. CDR3 loop: CASSDGTSGRDPTDTQYF. CDR3 in DNA: TGTGCCAGCAGTGACGGGACTAGCGGGAGGGACCCCACAGATACGCAGTATTTT.